This T cell receptor beta chain was sequenced for a study of CD8+ T cells in alopecia areata. Study observations and caveats: In lesional scalp, particularly from alopecia totalis/universalis, clonality was higher than in normal scalp. Against the mouse data, patients shared TCRs less clearly, possibly for HLA reasons.

Germline V gene lookup returns CDR1 SGDLS and CDR2 YYNGEE. V gave up 0 bases and J gave up 4 bases; unmatched junction bases: 4. This CDR3 is built from 15 residues. Notes on this clone: Its antigen remains unidentified.

Isolated RNA was reverse transcribed into cDNA used as the sequencing template. The method was immunoSEQ multiplex PCR; TCRdb's version includes in-frame clones alone and lacks a portion of them. The top ten hold around 5% of the sample, which has 150,000 to 200,000 clones, about 60% seen once. CD4+ and CD8+ T cells were sorted from PBMCs. The chain couples TRBV9 to TRBJ2-1, with 7 bases identical to TRBD2. The TCR was taken from a human donor in good health. Sequencing used CD4+ T cells sorted from blood. CDR3 residues: CASSVATGGYNEQFF. As DNA, the CDR3 is TGTGCCAGCAGCGTAGCCACGGGAGGTTACAATGAGCAGTTCTTC.